The next 28 T cell receptor beta chains were all read from a single sample in a study of CD8+ T cells in alopecia areata. Following extraction, RNA underwent reverse transcription to cDNA, which served as the sequencing template. TCRdb's table, derived via immunoSEQ multiplex PCR, lists solely in-frame clones and lacks some. The repertoire holds 110,000 or so clones, with 55% to 70% as singletons. The sample was NKG2D-low CD8+ T cells sorted from blood. The receptors originated from a human donor with alopecia areata.

The gene calls are TRBV4-1 and TRBJ2-7; D possibly uses TRBD1 or TRBD2 (5 bases each). CDR1 and CDR2 (germline): MGHRA, YSYEKL. The CDR3 consists of 14 residues. Trimming stripped 3 bases from V and 4 bases from J, with 13 bases between. The CDR3 reads CASSQGRDGYEQYF. The CDR3 DNA follows: TGCGCCAGCAGCCAGGGACGGGATGGGTACGAGCAGTACTTC.

The chain employs TRBV28 and TRBJ1-1; D is possibly TRBD1 (5 bases). CDR1 is MDHEN, CDR2 SYDVKM, per germline. V gave up 5 bases and J gave up 1 base, with 11 bases separating them. CDR3 size: 14 residues. The CDR3 nucleotides read TGTGCCAGCAGTCGGACACAGACGAACACTGAAGCTTTCTTT. Its translation is CASSRTQTNTEAFF.

This chain uses TRBV19 with TRBJ2-3; no clear D gene. Germline V CDR1 and CDR2: LNHDA, SQIVND (reference sequence). This CDR3 spans 16 amino acids. V was pared by 5 bases and J by 1 base, with 16 bases between. The CDR3 sequence: CASSENLALGTDTQYF. DNA for the CDR3: TGTGCCAGTAGTGAAAATTTAGCATTAGGCACAGATACGCAGTATTTT.

This clone was counted a few times. One junction end does not reproduce the germline sequence, and a read error may be involved. J is TRBJ2-5 and V is TRBV7-9; 8 bases map to TRBD1. Germline values: CDR1 SEHNR, CDR2 FQNEAQ (reference sequence). The CDR3 runs 14 residues. The CDR3 coding sequence is TGTGCCAGCAGCTTAGTGCAACTGGGACAGGTTTCCAACTTC. It translates to CASSLVQLGQVSNF.

CDR3: CASSLGPANYGYTF. The CDR3 bases are TGTGCCAGCAGCTTAGGGCCAGCTAACTATGGCTACACCTTC. This chain uses TRBV13 with TRBJ1-2; no clear D. The CDR3 has 14 amino acids. Germline assignment: CDR1 PRHDT and CDR2 FYEKMQ (reference sequence). V was trimmed by 0 bases and J by 0 bases, leaving 5 bases between them.

This clone was detected a few times. The chain is built from TRBV15 and TRBJ2-2; D is possibly TRBD1 (6 bases). This CDR3 has 17 residues. The germline V and J ends were trimmed by 0 bases and 3 bases, with 14 bases remaining between them. Germline V gene sequence: CDR1 LNHNV, CDR2 YYDKDF (reference sequence). The CDR3 spells CATSRDSGPGDTGELFF. CDR3 in DNA: TGTGCCACCAGCAGAGATTCTGGGCCAGGGGACACCGGGGAGCTGTTTTTT.

This clone was observed a few times. The chain combines TRBV13 with TRBJ1-4; a weak D match, TRBD1 (5 bases). CDR1 is PRHDT and CDR2 is FYEKMQ in the germline V gene (reference sequence). Trimming took off 5 bases at V and 8 bases at J, with 9 bases between the two ends. The CDR3 covers 12 residues. CDR3 DNA: TGTGCCAGCAGCAGGGACCGCGAAAAACTGTTTTTT. This gives the protein CASSRDREKLFF.

This clone was seen only a few times. The chain has TRBV19 and TRBJ2-5; TRBD1 aligns across 8 bases. The J call may be faulty, since TRBJ2-7 better matches the DNA end. The CDR3 covers 13 residues. Germline CDR1 LNHDA, CDR2 SQIVND (reference sequence). The CDR3 region has the DNA TGTGCCAGTAGTCCGGGACAGGATTACGAGCAGTACTTC. Protein sequence: CASSPGQDYEQYF.

The chain's CDR3 is CSVEGRHGYTF. The CDR3 DNA sequence: TGCAGCGTTGAAGGACGACATGGCTACACCTTC. The chain carries TRBV29-1 and TRBJ1-2; D gene ambiguous. From germline, CDR1 is SQVTM and CDR2 ANQGSEA. V was cut by 1 base and J by 6 bases, with 6 bases left in between. The CDR3 is made up of 11 amino acids.

The chain joins TRBV7-9 to TRBJ2-7; 13 nucleotides line up with TRBD2. Germline V gene lookup returns CDR1 SEHNR and CDR2 FQNEAQ (reference sequence). This CDR3 comprises 14 residues. The J segment lost 4 bases and the V segment lost 5 bases, leaving 2 bases of the junction unmatched. The CDR3 DNA sequence: TGTGCCAGCAGCCCGACTAGCGGGAGGTACGAGCAGTACTTC. This codes for CASSPTSGRYEQYF.

The gene calls are TRBV4-1 and TRBJ2-2, with D tentatively TRBD1 (5 bases). The germline gives CDR1 MGHRA, CDR2 YSYEKL. V lost 7 bases, J lost 6 bases, and 9 bases lay in between. CDR3 length: 12 residues. This CDR3 is CASTAGSGELFF. The CDR3 DNA follows: TGCGCCAGCACCGCAGGGTCCGGGGAGCTGTTTTTT.

J is TRBJ1-5 and V is TRBV10-3, with D possibly matching TRBD1 (5 bases). Germline CDR1 and CDR2: ENHRY and SYGVKD. The CDR3 loop spans 14 amino acids. The V gene lost 8 bases and the J gene lost 2 bases, with 13 bases spanning the gap. The CDR3 DNA sequence: TGTGCCATCGGAAGGGAAGGGGGCAATCAGCCCCAGCATTTT. Translated: CAIGREGGNQPQHF.

This rearrangement joins TRBV2 to TRBJ1-1; no reliable D call. Germline CDR1 and CDR2: SNHLY and FYNNEI. V was pared by 6 bases and J by 5 bases, with 7 bases between. This CDR3 region has 11 residues. The CDR3 DNA is TGTGCCAGCAGGACGGGAACTGAAGCTTTCTTT. Encoded protein: CASRTGTEAFF. Based on the CDR3 plus reference TRBV2 and TRBJ1-1, the full variable domain is EPEVTQTPSHQVTQMGQEVILRCVPISNHLYFYWYRQILGQKVEFLVSFYNNEISEKSEIFDDQFSVERPDGSNFTLKIRSTKLEDSAMYFCASRTGTEAFFGQGTRLTVV.

This clone was recorded only once. The chain's CDR3 is CASSPQGAHEQYF. CDR3 in DNA: TGCGCCAGCAGCCCCCAGGGCGCCCACGAGCAGTACTTC. The chain employs TRBV5-1 and TRBJ2-7; TRBD1 might be the D (5 bases). V gave up 4 bases and J gave up 5 bases, with 13 bases separating them. Germline CDR1 reads SGHRS; CDR2 reads YFSETQ. The CDR3 is 13 amino acids. The full variable domain, completed using reference TRBV5-1 and TRBJ2-7, is KAGVTQTPRYLIKTRGQQVTLSCSPISGHRSVSWYQQTPGQGLQFLFEYFSETQRNKGNFPGRFSGRQFSNSRSEMNVSTLELGDSALYLCASSPQGAHEQYFGPGTRLTVT.

The chain is built from TRBV4-2 and TRBJ1-2; D not resolved. V lost 0 bases and J lost 8, with 10 bases in between. Germline V gives CDR1 LGHNA, CDR2 YNFKEQ. This CDR3 is built from 13 residues. The CDR3 sequence is CASSQEGGGGYTF. The CDR3, as DNA: TGTGCCAGCAGCCAAGAAGGCGGCGGCGGCTACACCTTC.

The gene calls are TRBV7-9 and TRBJ2-3; TRBD2 agrees at 10 bases. The length of the CDR3 is 14 residues. V trimming: 2 bases; J trimming: 6 bases; junction bases outside the gene matches: 2. The germline V gene has CDR1 SEHNR and CDR2 FQNEAQ (reference sequence). The CDR3 here is CASSLRAGGDTQYF. CDR3 bases: TGTGCCAGCAGCTTAAGAGCGGGAGGGGATACGCAGTATTTT.

This chain uses TRBV19 with TRBJ2-7, with D maybe TRBD1 (6 bases). CDR1 is LNHDA, CDR2 SQIVND, per germline (reference sequence). The CDR3 has 13 residues. Trimming took 6 bases from V and 3 from J, leaving 12 bases between them. CDR3 residues: CASSPGQIYEQYF. Written as DNA, the CDR3 is TGTGCCAGTAGCCCCGGACAGATCTACGAGCAGTACTTC.

The J gene is TRBJ2-7, the V gene TRBV5-1; D gene unclear. Trimming cost V 7 bases and J 0 bases, with 11 bases left between them. Germline V gene lookup returns CDR1 SGHRS and CDR2 YFSETQ. The CDR3 contains 13 residues. Here the CDR3 reads CASAYSSSYEQYF. The DNA for the CDR3 is TGCGCCAGCGCCTATAGCAGCTCCTACGAGCAGTACTTC.

The V gene is TRBV10-2, the J gene TRBJ1-2; D is possibly TRBD1 (6 bases). The CDR3 loop spans 14 amino acids. Trimming pared 10 bases from V and 4 bases from J, leaving 19 bases between. Per germline, CDR1 WSHSY and CDR2 SAAADI. The CDR3 nucleotides read TGCGCCACCACACCCAGGGGTTATTCCTATGGCTACACCTTC. It encodes CATTPRGYSYGYTF.

In its sample, this clone was seen a few times. The J gene is TRBJ2-7, the V gene TRBV7-3; possibly TRBD1 or TRBD2 for D (5 bases each). The CDR3 sequence is 15 residues long. Germline assignment: CDR1 SGHTA and CDR2 FQGTGA. The V and J ends lost 0 bases and 1 base respectively, with 10 bases between them. CDR3 in DNA: TGTGCCAGCAGCTTAACGGGGGAATCGTCCTACGAGCAGTACTTC. Translation gives CASSLTGESSYEQYF.

This clone was found a few times. The V and J genes are TRBV10-3 and TRBJ1-1; no clear D gene. From germline, CDR1 is ENHRY and CDR2 SYGVKD. Trimming removed 6 bases at V and 3 bases at J, with 5 bases between. The CDR3 runs 11 residues. Here the CDR3 reads CAIRSDTEAFF. CDR3 DNA sequence: TGTGCCATCAGGAGTGACACTGAAGCTTTCTTT.

CDR3 bases: TGTGCCAGCGGACAGGGACCAGATACGCAGTATTTT. Its translation: CASGQGPDTQYF. This chain joins TRBV28 and TRBJ2-3, with TRBD1 matching 8 bases. Germline CDR1 reads MDHEN; CDR2 reads SYDVKM. Losses at the gene ends were 8 bases for V and 4 bases for J; bases not matched to a gene: 2. The CDR3 totals 12 residues.

The J gene is TRBJ2-7, the V gene TRBV27, with a possible D match to TRBD1 (6 bases). CDR1 and CDR2 from the germline V gene are MNHEY and SMNVEV (reference sequence). V lost 7 bases, J lost 2 bases, and 12 bases lay in between. The CDR3 spans 13 residues. CDR3 sequence: CASITTGPYEQYF. As DNA, the CDR3 is TGTGCCAGCATTACGACAGGCCCCTACGAGCAGTACTTC.

The chain is built from TRBV27 and TRBJ2-7; D ambiguous. Germline-derived CDR1 and CDR2 are MNHEY and SMNVEV (reference sequence). V shed 5 bases and J shed 5 bases, with 13 bases lying between them. CDR3 size: 13 residues. In DNA form, the CDR3 reads TGTGCCAGCAGTCTTAGTCGGTCTGACGAGCAGTACTTC. Translating gives CASSLSRSDEQYF.

The chain combines TRBV21-1 with TRBJ2-7; TRBD1 was called by the table and not checked on the DNA. TRBV21-1 is classified as a pseudogene. The CDR3 has 14 residues. CDR3 protein: CASSTRGQGRPRYF. CDR3 coding DNA: TGTGCCAGCAGCACCAGGGGACAGGGCAGGCCTCGGTACTTC.

V and J are TRBV2 and TRBJ2-7; D unresolved. Germline V gives CDR1 SNHLY, CDR2 FYNNEI. The germline V and J ends were trimmed by 3 bases and 3 bases, with 15 bases remaining between them. The CDR3 consists of 15 residues. DNA of the CDR3: TGTGCCAGCAGTGACTCGCAGGCTGCCTACTACGAGCAGTACTTC. It codes for CASSDSQAAYYEQYF. Based on the CDR3 plus reference TRBV2 and TRBJ2-7, the full variable domain is EPEVTQTPSHQVTQMGQEVILRCVPISNHLYFYWYRQILGQKVEFLVSFYNNEISEKSEIFDDQFSVERPDGSNFTLKIRSTKLEDSAMYFCASSDSQAAYYEQYFGPGTRLTVT.

This chain joins TRBV7-9 and TRBJ1-1; TRBD1 is a possible D gene (5 bases). In germline, CDR1 is SEHNR, CDR2 FQNEAQ (reference sequence). Trimming took off 4 bases at V and 10 bases at J, with 13 bases between the two ends. This CDR3 contains 12 residues. In DNA form, the CDR3 reads TGTGCCAGCAGCTCGGGGGTAGGTACAGCTTTCTTT. Translating gives CASSSGVGTAFF. The full variable domain, rest sourced from reference TRBV7-9 and TRBJ1-1, is DTGVSQNPRHKITKRGQNVTFRCDPISEHNRLYWYRQTLGQGPEFLTYFQNEAQLEKSRLLSDRFSAERPKGSFSTLEIQRTEQGDSAMYLCASSSGVGTAFFGQGTRLTVV.

For this clone: A read error likely explains this, since a far larger clone differs by one base. CDR3 DNA: TGTGCCAGCAGCCAAGACATTAAATACAATGAGCAGTTCTTC. Protein sequence: CASSQDIKYNEQFF. The chain combines TRBV4-2 with TRBJ2-1; D is uncertain. V lost 0 bases, J lost 4 bases, and 7 bases lay in between. CDR3 size: 14 residues. Germline V gives CDR1 LGHNA, CDR2 YNFKEQ.